This T cell receptor beta chain originates from a study of early T cells in non-severe SARS-CoV-2 infection. Many counts were recorded for this clonotype. MiXCR, run by TCRdb on the 5' RACE reads, gives a single entry per CDR3 protein. The sample carries approximately 28,000 distinct CDR3 sequences, less than 5% recorded once. V lost 0 bases and J 7 bases, leaving 16 bases between the germline ends. The germline V gene has CDR1 SNHLY and CDR2 FYNNEI. The CDR3 extends over 16 amino acids. Sequenced material: whole blood. The source of this sequence is an adult who was a healthcare worker with PCR-confirmed SARS-CoV-2 infection or an uninfected control (not recorded which). The rearrangement uses TRBV2 and TRBJ2-1; D might be TRBD1 (6 bases). The CDR3, as DNA: TGTGCCAGCAGTGAAGCAACACCGGGACATGAGAATGAGCAGTTCTTC. Translation: CASSEATPGHENEQFF.